This entry lists 5 T cell receptor beta chains sequenced from one sample in a study of T cells after yellow fever vaccination. TCRdb used MiXCR to reprocess the 5' RACE reads, holding one entry per CDR3 protein. The table shows 110,000 to 150,000 distinct CDR3 sequences, with 6.6% occurring only once. The sample consisted of CD4+ T cells sorted from PBMCs, taken 10 days after the yellow fever booster vaccination. These receptors all stem from a man aged 25-45 years who received the YFV17D yellow fever vaccine.

In its sample, this clonotype was seen many times. The V call is TRBV12-3 or TRBV12-4, the J call TRBJ2-6, with a possible D match to TRBD1 (5 bases). The CDR3 spans 16 residues. The V and J ends lost 6 bases and 0 bases respectively, with 12 bases between them. The CDR3 DNA reads as TGTGCCAGCAGCCTAGGGGTCCTCTCTGGGGCCAACGTCCTGACTTTC. Residues: CASSLGVLSGANVLTF.

This clonotype was seen repeatedly, ten times or more. V gene TRBV15 combines with J gene TRBJ1-5; no clear D gene. Trimming shortened V by 0 bases and J by 0 bases, and 3 bases separated the two germline ends. Germline V gene lookup returns CDR1 LNHNV and CDR2 YYDKDF (reference sequence). The CDR3 length is 14 residues. The CDR3 DNA reads TGTGCCACCAGCAGAGACAGTAGCAATCAGCCCCAGCATTTT. Protein sequence: CATSRDSSNQPQHF.

This clonotype was recorded at least ten times. V usage is TRBV18 and J usage is TRBJ2-7, with D perhaps matching TRBD1 or TRBD2 (6 bases each). The CDR3 is 13 amino acids. The germline gives CDR1 KGHSH, CDR2 LQKENI. The V and J ends lost 3 bases and 5 bases respectively, with 11 bases between them. CDR3 in DNA: TGTGCCAGCTCACCCCACGGGGGCGACGAGCAGTACTTC. It codes for CASSPHGGDEQYF.

This clonotype was detected ten times or more. This sequence joins TRBV4-3 and TRBJ2-4; the match to TRBD2 covers 7 bases. With V trimmed by 4 bases and J by 9 bases, 3 bases remained unmatched. Germline lookup yields CDR1 LGHNA and CDR2 YSLEER. This CDR3 has 12 amino acids. The CDR3 reads CASSPGRGIQYF. Here the CDR3 DNA reads TGCGCCAGCAGCCCAGGGAGGGGCATTCAGTACTTC.

This clonotype was observed many times. CDR3 DNA: TGTGCCAGCAGCCAAGGGACAGGTGGAATGAACACTGAAGCTTTCTTT. It yields the protein CASSQGTGGMNTEAFF. The J gene is TRBJ1-1, the V gene TRBV27; 8 positions agree with TRBD1. The V and J ends lost 6 bases and 0 bases, in that order; junction bases with no gene match: 9. This CDR3 region has 16 residues. Germline loops: CDR1 MNHEY, CDR2 SMNVEV (reference sequence).